This T cell receptor beta chain appears in the sequencing data of a study of blood T cell repertoires in COVID-19 (dated by TCRdb to 2020 to 2022). Some background on the complete study: The collaborator samples originated in the United States, Italy and Spain and spanned the acute and convalescent phases of COVID-19. The prospective study material was composed of cDNA or gDNA derived from T cells, B-cell-depleted T cells, or PBMCs. Deeply sampled blood TCRbeta repertoires from subjects exposed to, actively infected with, or recovered from COVID-19 were included in the dataset. The repertoires were released in a freely available public database meant as a resource for research on the immune response to SARS-CoV-2. The samples were drawn from the first 160 participants of the ongoing ImmuneRACE study and from some 1,300 subjects provided by 6 global collaborators. Sample metadata almost always included a de-identified subject ID, COVID-19 status, age in years and sex. Where HLA class I and class II types were available, the types were taken from metadata supplied by the sample provider, not from assay-based typing. The study at large found these results: Clinical and demographic metadata were provided uncurated, with the amount varying by source and participant.

V gives up 3 bases and J gives up 6 bases, and the segment between their germline ends measures 11 bases. Including the terminal cysteine and phenylalanine, the CDR3 comprises 13 residues. Here the CDR3 DNA is all that survives: 39 bases in frame from base 1. CDR1 LNHNV and CDR2 YYDKDF were looked up in the germline V gene (reference sequence). TCRbeta CDR3 regions were amplified from genomic DNA using the immunoSEQ Assay, a bias-controlled multiplex PCR. Under the source paper's analysis protocol: The number of nucleated cells in each sample was estimated by amplification of reference gene primers within the assay. To quantify the absolute abundance of each unique TCRbeta CDR3 rearrangement, sequence reads were collapsed and filtered. For each sample, productive Simpson clonality was calculated as the square root of Simpson's diversity index over productive rearrangements. Imported from immuneACCESS, the table was reduced by TCRdb to in-frame sequences with V and J called. These copies leave out some clones; in studies compared against another copy, an unresolved V gene accounts for under half, and the cause of the remainder is not known. Clone size and the V and J calls come from that table; the DNA yielded D and trimming. This sample has roughly 410,000 clones in its table, and around 87% of those were observed once. Of the sample, approximately 2.4% is held by the ten largest clones.

In Seattle, one collaborating source enrolled patients while the infection was active and tracked those patients longitudinally over the course of disease. Collaborating institutions collected whole blood in K2EDTA tubes following their own protocols. For TCRbeta analysis, collaborator samples were shipped as frozen whole blood, as isolated PBMCs, or as DNA extracted from either sample type. Comment on this clone: This receptor's antigen is unknown. Qualities for individual bases were not recorded, and no much larger clone is one base off.

The sequence was obtained from a woman aged 55 to 70 with COVID-19, enrolled during active disease. Sequences were obtained from peripheral blood. The chain is assembled from TRBV15 and TRBJ2-5; TRBD2 could be the D gene, as 5 bases match. The CDR3 reads CATSRISEKTQYF. In nucleotides, the sequence is TGTGCCACCAGCAGGATTAGCGAAAAGACCCAGTACTTC.